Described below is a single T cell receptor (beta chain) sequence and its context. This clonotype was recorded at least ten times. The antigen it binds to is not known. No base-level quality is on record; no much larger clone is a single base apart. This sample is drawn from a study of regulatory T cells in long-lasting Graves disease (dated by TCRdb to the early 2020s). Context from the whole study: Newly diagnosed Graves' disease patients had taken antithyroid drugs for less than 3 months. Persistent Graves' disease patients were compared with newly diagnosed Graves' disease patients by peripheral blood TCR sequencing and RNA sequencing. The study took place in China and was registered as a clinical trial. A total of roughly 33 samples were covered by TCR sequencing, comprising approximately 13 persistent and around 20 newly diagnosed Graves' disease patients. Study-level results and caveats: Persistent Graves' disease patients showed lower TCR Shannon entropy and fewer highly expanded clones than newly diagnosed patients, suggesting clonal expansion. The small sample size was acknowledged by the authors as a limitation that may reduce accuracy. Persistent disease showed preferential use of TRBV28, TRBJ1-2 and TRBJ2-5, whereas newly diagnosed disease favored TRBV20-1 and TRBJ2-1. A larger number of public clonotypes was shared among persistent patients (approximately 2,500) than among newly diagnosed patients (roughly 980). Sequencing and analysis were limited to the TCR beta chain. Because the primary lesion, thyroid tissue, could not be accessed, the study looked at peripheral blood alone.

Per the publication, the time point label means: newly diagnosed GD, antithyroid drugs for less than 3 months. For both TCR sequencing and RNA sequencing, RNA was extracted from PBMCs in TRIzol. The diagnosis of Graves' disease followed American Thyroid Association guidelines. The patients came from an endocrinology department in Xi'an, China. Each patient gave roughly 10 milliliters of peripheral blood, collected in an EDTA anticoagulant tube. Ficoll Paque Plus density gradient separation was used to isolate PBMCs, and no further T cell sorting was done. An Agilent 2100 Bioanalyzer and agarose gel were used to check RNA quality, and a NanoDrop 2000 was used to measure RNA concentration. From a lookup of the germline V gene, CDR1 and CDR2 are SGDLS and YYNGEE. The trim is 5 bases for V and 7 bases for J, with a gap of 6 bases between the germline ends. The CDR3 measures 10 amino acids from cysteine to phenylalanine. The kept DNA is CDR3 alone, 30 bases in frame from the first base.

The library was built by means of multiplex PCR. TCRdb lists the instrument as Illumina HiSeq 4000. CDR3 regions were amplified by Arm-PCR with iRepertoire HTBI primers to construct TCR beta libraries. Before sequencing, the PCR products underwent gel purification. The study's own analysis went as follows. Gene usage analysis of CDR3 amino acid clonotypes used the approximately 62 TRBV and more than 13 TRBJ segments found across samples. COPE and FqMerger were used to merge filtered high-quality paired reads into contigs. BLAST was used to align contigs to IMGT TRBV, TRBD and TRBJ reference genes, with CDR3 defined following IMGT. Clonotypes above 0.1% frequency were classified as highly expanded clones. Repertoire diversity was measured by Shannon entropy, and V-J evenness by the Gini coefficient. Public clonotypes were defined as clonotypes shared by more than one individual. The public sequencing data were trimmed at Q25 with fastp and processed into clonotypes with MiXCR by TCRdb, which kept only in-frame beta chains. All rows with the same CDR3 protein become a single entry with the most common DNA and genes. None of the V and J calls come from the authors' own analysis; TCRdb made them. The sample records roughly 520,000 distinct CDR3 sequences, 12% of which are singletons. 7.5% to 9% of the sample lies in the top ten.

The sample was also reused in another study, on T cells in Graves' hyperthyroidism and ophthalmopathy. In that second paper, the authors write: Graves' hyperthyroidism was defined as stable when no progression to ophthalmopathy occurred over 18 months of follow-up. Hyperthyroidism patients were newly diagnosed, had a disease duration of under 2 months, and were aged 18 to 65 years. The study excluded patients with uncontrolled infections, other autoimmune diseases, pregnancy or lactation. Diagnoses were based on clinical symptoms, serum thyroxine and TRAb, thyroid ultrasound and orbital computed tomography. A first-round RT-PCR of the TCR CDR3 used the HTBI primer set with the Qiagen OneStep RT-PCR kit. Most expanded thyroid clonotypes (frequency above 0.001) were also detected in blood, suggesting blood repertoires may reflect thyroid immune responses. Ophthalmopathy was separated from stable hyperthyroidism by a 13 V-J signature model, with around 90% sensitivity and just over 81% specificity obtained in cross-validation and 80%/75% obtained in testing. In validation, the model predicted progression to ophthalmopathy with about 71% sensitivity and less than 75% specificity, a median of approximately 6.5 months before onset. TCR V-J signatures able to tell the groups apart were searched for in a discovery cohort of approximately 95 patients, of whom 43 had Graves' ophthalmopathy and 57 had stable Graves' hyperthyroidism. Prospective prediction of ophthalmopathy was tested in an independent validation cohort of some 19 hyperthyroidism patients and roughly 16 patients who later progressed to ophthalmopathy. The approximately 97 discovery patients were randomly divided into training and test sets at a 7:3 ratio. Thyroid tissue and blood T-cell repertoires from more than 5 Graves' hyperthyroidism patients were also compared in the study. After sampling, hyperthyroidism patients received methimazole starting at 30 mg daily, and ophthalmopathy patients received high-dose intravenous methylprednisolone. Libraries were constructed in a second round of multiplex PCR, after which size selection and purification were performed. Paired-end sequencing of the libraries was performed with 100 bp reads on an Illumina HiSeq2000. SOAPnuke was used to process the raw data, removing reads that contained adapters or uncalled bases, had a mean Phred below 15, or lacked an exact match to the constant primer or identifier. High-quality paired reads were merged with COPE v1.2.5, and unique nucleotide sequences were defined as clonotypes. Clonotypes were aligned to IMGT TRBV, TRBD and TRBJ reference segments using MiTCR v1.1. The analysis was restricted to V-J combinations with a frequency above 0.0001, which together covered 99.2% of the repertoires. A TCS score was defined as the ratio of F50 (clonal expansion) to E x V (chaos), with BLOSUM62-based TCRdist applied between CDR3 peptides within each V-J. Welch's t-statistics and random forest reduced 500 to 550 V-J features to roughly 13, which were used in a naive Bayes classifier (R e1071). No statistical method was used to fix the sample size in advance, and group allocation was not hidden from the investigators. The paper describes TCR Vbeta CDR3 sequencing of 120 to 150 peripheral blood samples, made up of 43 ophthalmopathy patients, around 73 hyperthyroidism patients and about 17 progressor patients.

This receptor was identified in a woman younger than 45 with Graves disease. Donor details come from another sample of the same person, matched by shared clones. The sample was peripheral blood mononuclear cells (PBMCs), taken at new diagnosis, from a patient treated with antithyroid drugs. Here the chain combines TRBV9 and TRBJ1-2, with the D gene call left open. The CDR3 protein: CASRGGGYTF. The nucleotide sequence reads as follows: TGTGCCAGCAGGGGAGGTGGCTACACCTTC.